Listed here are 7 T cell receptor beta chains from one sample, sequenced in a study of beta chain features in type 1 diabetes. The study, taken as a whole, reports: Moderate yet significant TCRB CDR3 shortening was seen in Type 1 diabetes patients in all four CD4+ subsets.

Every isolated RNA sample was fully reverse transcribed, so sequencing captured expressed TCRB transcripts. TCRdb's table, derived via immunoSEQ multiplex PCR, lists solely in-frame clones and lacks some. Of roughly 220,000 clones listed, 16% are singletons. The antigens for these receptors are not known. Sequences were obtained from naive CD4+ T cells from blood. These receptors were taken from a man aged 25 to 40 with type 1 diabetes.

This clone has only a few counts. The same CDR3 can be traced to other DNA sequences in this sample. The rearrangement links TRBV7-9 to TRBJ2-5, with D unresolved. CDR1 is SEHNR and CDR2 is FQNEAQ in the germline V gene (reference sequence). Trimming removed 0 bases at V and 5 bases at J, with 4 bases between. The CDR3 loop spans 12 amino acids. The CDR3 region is CASSLARETQYF. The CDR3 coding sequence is TGTGCCAGCAGCTTAGCCCGGGAGACCCAGTACTTC.

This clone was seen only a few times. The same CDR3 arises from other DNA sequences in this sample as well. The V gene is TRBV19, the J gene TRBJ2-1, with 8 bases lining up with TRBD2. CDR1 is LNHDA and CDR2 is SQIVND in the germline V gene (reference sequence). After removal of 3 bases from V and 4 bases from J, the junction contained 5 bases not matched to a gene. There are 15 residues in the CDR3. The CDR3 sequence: CASSIQLAEYNEQFF. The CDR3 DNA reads TGTGCCAGTAGTATTCAACTAGCGGAATACAATGAGCAGTTCTTC.

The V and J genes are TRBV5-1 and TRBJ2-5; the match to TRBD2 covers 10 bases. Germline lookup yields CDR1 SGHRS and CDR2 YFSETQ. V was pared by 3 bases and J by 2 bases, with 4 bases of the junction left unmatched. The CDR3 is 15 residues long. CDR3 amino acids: CASSSLTSGQETQYF. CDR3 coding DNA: TGCGCCAGCAGCTCCCTGACTAGCGGGCAAGAGACCCAGTACTTC.

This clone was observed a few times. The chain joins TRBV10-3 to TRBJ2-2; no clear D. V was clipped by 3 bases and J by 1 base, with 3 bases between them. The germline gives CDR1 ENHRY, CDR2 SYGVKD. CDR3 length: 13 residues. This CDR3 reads CAISDRNTGELFF. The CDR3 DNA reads TGTGCCATCAGTGACAGGAACACCGGGGAGCTGTTTTTT.

In DNA form, the CDR3 reads TGCAGCGTTGAAGGCCCCTCGGGGACCCAGCATTTT. Residues: CSVEGPSGTQHF. The V gene is TRBV29-1, the J gene TRBJ1-5; no firm D call. Trimming stripped 1 base from V and 11 bases from J, with 12 bases between. The CDR3 runs 12 residues. Germline assignment: CDR1 SQVTM and CDR2 ANQGSEA.

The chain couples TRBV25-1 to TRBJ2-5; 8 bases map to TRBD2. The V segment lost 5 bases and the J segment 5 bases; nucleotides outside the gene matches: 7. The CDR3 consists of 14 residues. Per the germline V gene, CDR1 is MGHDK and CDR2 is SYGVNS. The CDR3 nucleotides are TGTGCCAGCAGTCCCTCGGGGGGGCGGGAGACCCAGTACTTC. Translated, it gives CASSPSGGRETQYF.

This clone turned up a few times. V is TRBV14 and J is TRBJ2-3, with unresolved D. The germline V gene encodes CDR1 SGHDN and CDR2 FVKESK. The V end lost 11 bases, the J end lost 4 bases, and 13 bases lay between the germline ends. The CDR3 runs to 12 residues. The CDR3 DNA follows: TGTGCCTCGAGCGCAGAGGCAGATACGCAGTATTTT. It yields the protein CASSAEADTQYF.